Following are 26 T cell receptor beta chains from one sample sequenced in a study of blood T cells in healthy people across ages. Primers used in a second PCR of roughly 6 to 12 cycles were a sample-barcoded 5' primer and a J-beta primer mix. MiXCR, run by TCRdb on the 5' RACE reads, gives a single entry per CDR3 protein. The sample has a few hundred thousand distinct CDR3 sequences, 27% seen once. The sample comprised blood. Receptor source: a woman aged 65 to 85 in good health.

V and J are TRBV7-2 and TRBJ1-2; 8 nucleotides agree with TRBD1. The CDR3 has 16 residues. CDR1 and CDR2 (germline): SGHTA, FQGNSA. V shed 2 bases, J shed 8 bases, and the junction held 13 bases outside the gene matches. The CDR3 sequence: CASSLREAGGAGGYTF. The DNA of the CDR3 is TGTGCCAGCAGCTTAAGGGAGGCAGGGGGCGCGGGGGGCTACACCTTC. The whole variable domain, remainder taken from reference TRBV7-2 and TRBJ1-2, is GAGVSQSPSNKVTEKGKDVELRCDPISGHTALYWYRQSLGQGLEFLIYFQGNSAPDKSGLPSDRFSAERTGGSVSTLTIQRTQQEDSAVYLCASSLREAGGAGGYTFGSGTRLTVV.

V and J are TRBV20-1 and TRBJ2-3; 12 bases agree with TRBD2. This CDR3 is built from 17 residues. The junction had 9 bases not matched to a gene; V was cut back by 0 bases and J by 5 bases. CDR1 is DFQATT and CDR2 is SNEGSKA in the germline V gene (reference sequence). CDR3 in amino acids: CSARDFPTSGGLDTQYF. The CDR3 DNA is TGCAGTGCTAGAGATTTCCCGACTAGCGGGGGATTAGATACGCAGTATTTT.

This clonotype was found a few times. The J gene is TRBJ1-2, the V gene TRBV12-3 or TRBV12-4; perhaps TRBD1 as D (5 bases). The CDR3 extends over 15 amino acids. The V gene lost 4 bases and the J gene lost 4 bases, with 16 bases spanning the gap. The CDR3 protein is CASSSGHPRSYGYTF. The CDR3 DNA reads TGTGCCAGCAGTTCCGGACATCCTAGGTCCTATGGCTACACCTTC.

This clonotype has just one count. The chain is built from TRBV5-1 and TRBJ1-1, with 7 bases matching TRBD1. CDR1 is SGHRS, CDR2 YFSETQ, per germline. V shed 2 bases, J shed 3 bases, and the junction held 4 bases outside the gene matches. The CDR3 contains 14 residues. The CDR3 DNA is TGCGCCAGCAGCTTTACAGGGGCGGACACTGAAGCTTTCTTT. It codes for CASSFTGADTEAFF.

The chain joins TRBV5-1 to TRBJ2-5; 8 bases map to TRBD1. The V and J ends lost 5 bases and 1 base, in that order; junction bases with no gene match: 4. This CDR3 has 14 amino acids. Germline V gives CDR1 SGHRS, CDR2 YFSETQ. CDR3: CASRNGTGQETQYF. Here the CDR3 DNA reads TGCGCCAGCAGGAATGGGACAGGCCAAGAGACCCAGTACTTC.

V usage is TRBV7-9 and J usage is TRBJ2-7; 8 nucleotides align to TRBD1. There are 13 residues in the CDR3. Germline loops: CDR1 SEHNR, CDR2 FQNEAQ (reference sequence). V shed 3 bases and J 5 bases; nucleotides not matched to a gene: 3. CDR3 DNA: TGTGCCAGCAGCTTGGAACAGGGGGACGAGCAGTACTTC. This encodes CASSLEQGDEQYF.

Only a few counts were recorded for this clonotype. The rearrangement joins TRBV7-9 to TRBJ1-1; D unclear. Germline lookup yields CDR1 SEHNR and CDR2 FQNEAQ (reference sequence). This CDR3 has 14 amino acids. Trimming cost V 5 bases and J 1 base, with 11 bases left between them. The CDR3 sequence: CASSPYAGNTEAFF. CDR3 bases: TGTGCCAGCAGCCCTTATGCGGGGAACACTGAAGCTTTCTTT.

V is TRBV5-4 and J is TRBJ2-5; a possible D gene is TRBD2 (5 bases). The CDR3 runs to 17 residues. V dropped 3 bases and J dropped 1 base, with 19 bases sitting between them. Germline CDR1 and CDR2: SGHNT and YYREEE (reference sequence). CDR3 region: CASSSGFKRGPQETQYF. In DNA, the CDR3 is TGTGCCAGCAGCTCGGGGTTCAAAAGAGGGCCCCAAGAGACCCAGTACTTC.

This clonotype was observed a handful of times. This sequence joins TRBV11-3 and TRBJ2-3, with D perhaps TRBD2 (6 bases). The CDR3 has 14 residues. CDR1 is SGHNT and CDR2 is YENEEA in the germline V gene. Trimming shortened V by 6 bases and J by 3 bases, and 13 bases separated the two germline ends. The CDR3 bases are TGTGCCAGCAGGGAGACTAGACCTACAGATACGCAGTATTTT. Encoded protein: CASRETRPTDTQYF.

This clonotype came up a few times. This rearrangement joins TRBV29-1 to TRBJ2-5; no firm D call. CDR1 SQVTM and CDR2 ANQGSEA come from the germline V gene. CDR3 size: 12 residues. The V and J ends lost 6 bases and 14 bases respectively, with 22 bases between them. The CDR3 region is CSVEELTLGVYF. The CDR3 DNA is TGCAGCGTCGAGGAGCTGACACTTGGGGTTTACTTC.

By sample fraction, this clonotype is medium-sized. The chain joins TRBV20-1 to TRBJ2-3; D possibly corresponds to TRBD2 (6 bases). This CDR3 contains 13 residues. Germline V CDR1 and CDR2: DFQATT, SNEGSKA (reference sequence). The CDR3 region is CRGGGVSTDTQYF. In nucleotides, the CDR3 is TGCAGGGGAGGCGGGGTTAGCACAGATACGCAGTATTTT.

The chain recombines TRBV9 with TRBJ1-4, with a weak D call TRBD1 (6 bases). V lost 3 bases and J 6 bases, leaving 12 bases between the germline ends. In germline, CDR1 is SGDLS, CDR2 YYNGEE. This CDR3 contains 14 residues. CDR3 region: CASSAGHRDEKLFF. Written as DNA, the CDR3 is TGTGCCAGCAGCGCGGGACATCGCGATGAAAAACTGTTTTTT.

The rearrangement joins TRBV29-1 to TRBJ2-7; the D gene is possibly TRBD1 (6 bases). The V gene lost 2 bases and the J gene lost 4 bases, with 15 bases spanning the gap. The CDR3 contains 14 residues. CDR1 SQVTM and CDR2 ANQGSEA come from the germline V gene. DNA of the CDR3: TGCAGCGTTGAAAAAAAAGGACAGCTTTACGAGCAGTACTTC. It codes for CSVEKKGQLYEQYF.

This clonotype was counted between two and nine times. The chain links TRBV19 to TRBJ2-1; D gene unclear. CDR1 is LNHDA and CDR2 is SQIVND in the germline V gene (reference sequence). The CDR3 length is 13 residues. V was pared by 2 bases and J by 8 bases, with 10 bases between. CDR3 residues: CASSIQYGDEQFF. DNA of the CDR3: TGTGCCAGTAGTATACAGTACGGCGATGAGCAGTTCTTC.

The V and J genes are TRBV25-1 and TRBJ1-1, with 8 bases fitting TRBD1. This CDR3 spans 14 amino acids. Unmatched junction bases numbered 11, after V lost 8 bases and J lost 6 bases. Germline values: CDR1 MGHDK, CDR2 SYGVNS. The CDR3 loop is CASSLGQDWAEAFF. The CDR3 nucleotides are TGTGCCAGCTCCTTGGGACAGGACTGGGCTGAAGCTTTCTTT.

This clonotype appeared a few times. The chain employs TRBV20-1 and TRBJ1-6; TRBD1 is a possible D gene (6 bases). The CDR3 runs 13 residues. CDR1 and CDR2 from the germline V gene are DFQATT and SNEGSKA (reference sequence). Trimming removed 0 bases from V and 14 bases from J, with 14 bases in between. The DNA of the CDR3 is TGCAGTGCTAGAGAAGTGGGGGCTGGAGCCCTCCACTTT. Protein product: CSAREVGAGALHF.

The chain has TRBV5-5 and TRBJ1-3, with D uncertain. This CDR3 has 14 amino acids. Germline-derived CDR1 and CDR2 are SGHKS and YYEKEE (reference sequence). V was pared by 1 base and J by 2 bases, with 7 bases between. The CDR3 sequence is CASSLLSAGNTIYF. As DNA, the CDR3 is TGTGCCAGCAGCTTGTTGTCAGCTGGAAACACCATATATTTT.

This clonotype was found a few times. The gene calls are TRBV6-2 or TRBV6-3 and TRBJ2-7; D is ambiguous. Between the trimmed V and J ends, which lost 2 bases and 5 bases, there was a span of 10 bases. The germline CDR1 and CDR2 sequences are MNHEY and SVGEGT. CDR3 length equals 13 residues. The CDR3 loop is CASSYLIRDEQYF. CDR3 DNA sequence: TGTGCCAGCAGTTACCTGATTAGGGACGAGCAGTACTTC.

Concerning this clonotype: The junction shows a germline mismatch at one end, possibly a read error. The rearrangement uses TRBV2 and TRBJ2-5; 12 positions match TRBD1. Germline loops: CDR1 SNHLY, CDR2 FYNNEI. The CDR3 sequence is 16 residues long. The CDR3 DNA reads TGTGCCAGCAGTGAATTGAGGGACAGGGGGCAACAGACCCCGTACTTC. This encodes CASSELRDRGQQTPYF.

The CDR3 coding sequence is TGTGCCACCAGCGGCGCTTTGTACTATGGCTACACCTTC. Encoded protein: CATSGALYYGYTF. The chain links TRBV15 to TRBJ1-2, with D uncertain. The CDR3 runs to 13 residues. Germline assignment: CDR1 LNHNV and CDR2 YYDKDF (reference sequence). V dropped 5 bases and J dropped 3 bases, with 10 bases sitting between them.

This clonotype was counted between two and nine times. The V call is TRBV27, the J call TRBJ2-3; 12 bases align to TRBD1. The CDR3 covers 16 residues. The ends lost 5 bases at V and 4 bases at J; junction bases unmatched: 7. Per the germline V gene, CDR1 is MNHEY and CDR2 is SMNVEV (reference sequence). This CDR3 reads CASSRRDRGRPDTQYF. In nucleotides, the CDR3 is TGTGCCAGCAGTCGGCGGGACAGGGGGCGTCCAGATACGCAGTATTTT.

There are a few counts of this clonotype. The genes are TRBV29-1 and TRBJ2-3; D possibly uses TRBD1 or TRBD2 (7 bases each). The V gene lost 6 bases and the J gene lost 2 bases, with 24 bases spanning the gap. CDR3 length equals 17 residues. Germline CDR1 reads SQVTM; CDR2 reads ANQGSEA. CDR3 nucleotide sequence: TGCAGCGTCTACAAAAATCCAGGGGGGGTCCTCACAGATACGCAGTATTTT. Translated: CSVYKNPGGVLTDTQYF.

The chain carries TRBV6-2 or TRBV6-3 and TRBJ1-2, with D unclear. The V gene lost 0 bases and the J gene lost 5 bases, with 13 bases spanning the gap. The length of the CDR3 is 15 residues. Per germline, CDR1 MNHEY and CDR2 SVGEGT. In nucleotides, the CDR3 is TGTGCCAGCAGTTACTCCACGATTTTGGGGTATGGCTACACCTTC. As protein: CASSYSTILGYGYTF.

The V call is TRBV12-3 or TRBV12-4, the J call TRBJ2-5, with D tentatively TRBD2 (6 bases). The CDR3 runs to 16 residues. V was shortened by 5 bases and J by 7 bases, with 23 bases between the two germline ends. Here the CDR3 reads CASSTRSAGPGATQYF. The CDR3 DNA sequence: TGTGCCAGCAGTACGCGTTCAGCGGGCCCCGGTGCGACCCAGTACTTC.

The gene calls are TRBV4-3 and TRBJ1-1; D gene ambiguous. Trimming shortened V by 2 bases and J by 8 bases, and 6 bases separated the two germline ends. This CDR3 has 11 amino acids. Germline V gene lookup returns CDR1 LGHNA and CDR2 YSLEER. The CDR3 here is CASSQSGEAFF. The CDR3 nucleotides are TGCGCCAGCAGCCAATCCGGGGAAGCTTTCTTT.

The gene calls are TRBV5-1 and TRBJ2-5; 8 bases fit TRBD1. V gave up 2 bases and J gave up 2 bases; unmatched junction bases: 5. Germline lookup yields CDR1 SGHRS and CDR2 YFSETQ. The CDR3 sequence is 15 residues long. CDR3 DNA: TGCGCCAGCAGCTTACCGGACAGGGCGCAAGAGACCCAGTACTTC. This gives the protein CASSLPDRAQETQYF. Based on the CDR3 plus reference TRBV5-1 and TRBJ2-5, the full variable domain is KAGVTQTPRYLIKTRGQQVTLSCSPISGHRSVSWYQQTPGQGLQFLFEYFSETQRNKGNFPGRFSGRQFSNSRSEMNVSTLELGDSALYLCASSLPDRAQETQYFGPGTRLLVL.